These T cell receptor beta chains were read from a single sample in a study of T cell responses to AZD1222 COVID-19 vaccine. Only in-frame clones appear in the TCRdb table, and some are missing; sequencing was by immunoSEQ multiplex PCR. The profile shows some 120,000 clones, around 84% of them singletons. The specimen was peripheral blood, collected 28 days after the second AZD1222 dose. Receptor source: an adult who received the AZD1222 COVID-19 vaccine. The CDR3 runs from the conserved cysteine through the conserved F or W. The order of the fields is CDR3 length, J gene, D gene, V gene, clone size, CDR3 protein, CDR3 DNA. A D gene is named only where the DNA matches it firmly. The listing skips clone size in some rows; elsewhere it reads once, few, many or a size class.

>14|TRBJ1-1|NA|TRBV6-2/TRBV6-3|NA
CASSYSFLNTEAFF
TGTGCCAGCAGTTACTCGTTTTTGAACACTGAAGCTTTCTTT
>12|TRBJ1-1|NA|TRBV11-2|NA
CASGGGFTEAFF
TGTGCCAGCGGCGGGGGATTCACTGAAGCTTTCTTT
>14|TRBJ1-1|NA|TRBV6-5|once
CASSYRAGSGEAFF
TGTGCCAGCAGTTATCGTGCGGGTTCGGGTGAAGCTTTCTTT
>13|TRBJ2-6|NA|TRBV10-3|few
CAISEPGANVLTF
TGTGCCATCAGTGAGCCTGGGGCCAACGTCCTGACTTTC
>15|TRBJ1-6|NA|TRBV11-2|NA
CASSLEGAYNSPLHF
TGTGCCAGCAGCTTGGAGGGTGCCTATAATTCACCCCTCCACTTT
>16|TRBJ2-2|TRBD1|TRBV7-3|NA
CASSADRSSNTGELFF
TGTGCCAGCAGCGCGGACAGGTCTTCGAACACCGGGGAGCTGTTTTTT
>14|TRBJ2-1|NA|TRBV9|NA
CASARDLSYNEQFF
TGTGCCAGCGCCCGAGACTTGTCCTACAATGAGCAGTTCTTC
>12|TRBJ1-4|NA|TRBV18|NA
CASSISDGALFF
TGTGCCAGCTCAATCTCCGACGGGGCCCTGTTTTTT
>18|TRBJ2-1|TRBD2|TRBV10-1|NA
CASSDQGTSGGLGNEQFF
TGCGCCAGCAGTGATCAAGGGACTAGCGGGGGCCTAGGGAATGAGCAGTTCTTC
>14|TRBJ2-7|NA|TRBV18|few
CASSVGTNQYEQYF
TGTGCCAGCTCGGTGGGAACTAACCAATACGAGCAGTACTTC
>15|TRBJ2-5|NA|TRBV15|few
CATSRELTLLETQYF
TGTGCCACCAGCAGAGAGCTGACTTTGTTGGAGACCCAGTACTTC
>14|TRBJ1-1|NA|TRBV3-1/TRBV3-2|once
CASSYGGVNTEAFF
TGTGCCAGCAGTTATGGGGGCGTGAACACTGAAGCTTTCTTT
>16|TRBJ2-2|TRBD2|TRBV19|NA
CASSIPRTSGGRELFF
TGTGCCAGTAGTATCCCGAGGACTAGCGGGGGCCGGGAGCTGTTTTTT
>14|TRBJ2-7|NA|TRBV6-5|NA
CASEETGTTYEQYF
TGTGCCAGCGAAGAGACAGGAACAACCTACGAGCAGTACTTC
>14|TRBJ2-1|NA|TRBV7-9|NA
CASSSNRAYNEQFF
TGTGCCAGCAGCTCTAACAGGGCCTACAATGAGCAGTTCTTC
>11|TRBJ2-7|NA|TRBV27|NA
CASSSGYEQYF
TGTGCCAGCAGTTCGGGTTACGAGCAGTACTTC
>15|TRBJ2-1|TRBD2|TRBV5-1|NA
CASSPVGAGGSEQFF
TGCGCCAGCAGCCCCGTTGGGGCGGGGGGAAGTGAGCAGTTCTTC
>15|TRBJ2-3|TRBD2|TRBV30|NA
CAWSVGLASLATQYF
TGTGCCTGGAGTGTCGGACTAGCGTCCTTAGCTACGCAGTATTTT
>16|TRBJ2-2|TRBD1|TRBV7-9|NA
CASSFYRQGGTGELFF
TGTGCCAGCAGCTTCTATAGACAGGGGGGCACCGGGGAGCTGTTTTTT
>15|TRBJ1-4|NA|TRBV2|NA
CASSGQIATNEKLFF
TGTGCCAGCAGCGGACAGATTGCAACTAATGAAAAACTGTTTTTT
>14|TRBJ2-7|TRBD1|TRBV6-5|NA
CASSYGQGAYEQYF
TGTGCCAGCAGTTACGGGCAGGGGGCCTACGAGCAGTACTTC
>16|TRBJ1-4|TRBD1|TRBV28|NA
CASSPEGQGLHEKLFF
TGTGCCAGCAGCCCCGAGGGACAGGGGTTACATGAAAAACTGTTTTTT
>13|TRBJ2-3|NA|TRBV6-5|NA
CASSRIRTDTQYF
TGTGCCAGCAGTCGGATACGCACAGATACGCAGTATTTT
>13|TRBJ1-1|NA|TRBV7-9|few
CASSPTGNTEAFF
TGTGCCAGCAGCCCTACAGGGAACACTGAAGCTTTCTTT
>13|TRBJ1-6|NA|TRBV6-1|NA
CASSEKTESPLHF
TGTGCCAGCAGTGAAAAGACCGAATCACCCCTCCACTTT
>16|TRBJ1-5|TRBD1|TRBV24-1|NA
CATSEEGQGLDQPQHF
TGTGCCACCAGTGAGGAGGGACAGGGGCTTGATCAGCCCCAGCATTTT
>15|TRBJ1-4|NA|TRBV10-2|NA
CASSRTAMDNEKLFF
TGCGCCAGTTCCAGAACCGCGATGGACAATGAAAAACTGTTTTTT
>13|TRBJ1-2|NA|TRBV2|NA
CASRDSLNYGYTF
TGTGCCAGCAGGGACAGTCTTAACTATGGCTACACCTTC
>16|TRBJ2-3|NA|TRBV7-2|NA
CASSLGQGLTTDTQYF
TGTGCCAGCAGCTTAGGTCAAGGACTAACAACAGATACGCAGTATTTT
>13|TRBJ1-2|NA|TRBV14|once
CASSLQVNYGYTF
TGTGCCAGCAGCCTGCAGGTTAACTATGGCTACACCTTC
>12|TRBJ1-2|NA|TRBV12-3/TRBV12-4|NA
CASSPNGPGYTF
TGTGCCAGCAGCCCTAATGGGCCTGGCTACACCTTC
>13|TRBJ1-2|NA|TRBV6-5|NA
CASSPIGESGYTF
TGTGCCAGCAGTCCCATAGGGGAAAGTGGCTACACCTTC
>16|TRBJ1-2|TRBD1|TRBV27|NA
CASSPTSYGTAGGYTF
TGTGCCAGCAGTCCGACATCTTACGGGACAGCAGGAGGCTACACCTTC
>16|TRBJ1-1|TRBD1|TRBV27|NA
CASSPGDRGVHTEAFF
TGTGCCAGCAGTCCAGGCGACAGGGGGGTCCACACTGAAGCTTTCTTT
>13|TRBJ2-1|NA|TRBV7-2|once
CASSLGLGSEQFF
TGTGCCAGCAGCTTAGGGCTAGGGTCTGAGCAGTTCTTC
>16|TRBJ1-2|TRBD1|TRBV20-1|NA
CSASGAGGSSNYGYTF
TGCAGTGCTAGTGGGGCAGGGGGGAGCTCTAACTATGGCTACACCTTC
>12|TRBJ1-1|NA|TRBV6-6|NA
CASNRQDTEAFF
TGTGCCAGCAACAGACAGGACACTGAAGCTTTCTTT
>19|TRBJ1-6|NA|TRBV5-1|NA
CASGWFPSRGPSYNSPLHF
TGCGCCAGCGGTTGGTTCCCCTCTCGGGGACCCTCCTATAATTCACCCCTCCACTTT
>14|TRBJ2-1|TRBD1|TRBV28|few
CASSNRGAYNEQFF
TGTGCCAGCAGTAACAGGGGAGCCTACAATGAGCAGTTCTTC
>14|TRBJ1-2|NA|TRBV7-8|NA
CASSWDTTNYGYTF
TGTGCCAGCAGCTGGGACACCACTAACTATGGCTACACCTTC